This T cell receptor (beta chain) was found in a study of T cells in Graves' hyperthyroidism and ophthalmopathy. Study summary: Peripheral blood was taken when the disease was first diagnosed, before any treatment began.

The trim removed 0 bases at V and 0 bases at J, leaving 7 bases unmatched. In germline, CDR1 is DFQATT, CDR2 SNEGSKA (reference sequence). This CDR3 spans 18 amino acids. RNA transcripts were the template for amplifying TCR beta CDR3 regions. The HTBI primer set served for first-round RT-PCR of the TCR CDR3. TCRdb called the multiplex PCR reads again in MiXCR, with one record for every CDR3 protein. The sample includes around 300,000 distinct CDR3 sequences, approximately 18% of them seen just once. Points on this clonotype: This CDR3 is missing its conserved last phenylalanine or tryptophan, likely due to a read error.

The TCR sequence derives from a man over 45 with Graves' ophthalmopathy. The V call is TRBV20-1, the J call TRBJ2-1; 11 bases agree with TRBD2. The sample taken for sequencing was blood. CDR3 amino acids: CSARDASGRSSSYNEQFL. The CDR3 nucleotides are TGCAGTGCTAGAGATGCTAGCGGGAGGTCCAGCTCCTACAATGAGCAGTTCCTC.